This T cell receptor beta chain was obtained from a study of T cells of healthy individuals. TCRdb independently ran MiXCR on the 5' RACE reads; one entry per CDR3 protein. The sample has around 83,000 distinct CDR3 sequences; roughly 5% are singletons. The origin of this receptor is a female donor in good health.

The CDR3 is CASSSDVGELFF. The DNA for the CDR3 is TGTGCCAGCAGTTCTGATGTTGGGGAGCTGTTTTTT. J is TRBJ2-2 and V is TRBV2, with D uncertain. Germline V gene sequence: CDR1 SNHLY, CDR2 FYNNEI. The CDR3 is made up of 12 amino acids. Deletions cut 5 bases from V and 8 bases from J, with 9 bases between.